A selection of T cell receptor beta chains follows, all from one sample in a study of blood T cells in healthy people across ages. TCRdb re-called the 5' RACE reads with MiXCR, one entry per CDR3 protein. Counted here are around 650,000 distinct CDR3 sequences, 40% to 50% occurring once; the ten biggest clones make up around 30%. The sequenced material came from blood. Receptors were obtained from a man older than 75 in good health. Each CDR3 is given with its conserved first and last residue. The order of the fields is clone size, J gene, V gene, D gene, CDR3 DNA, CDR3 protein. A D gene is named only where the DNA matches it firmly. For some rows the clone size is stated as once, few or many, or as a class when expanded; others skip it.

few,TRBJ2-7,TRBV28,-,TGTGCCAGCAAACAACAGGGAGGCTACGAGCAGTACTTC,CASKQQGGYEQYF
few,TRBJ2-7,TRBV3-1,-,TGTGCCAGCAGCCCTAGTCCGGACTACGAGCAGTACTTC,CASSPSPDYEQYF
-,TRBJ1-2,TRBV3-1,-,TGTGCCACAGCTGGTCCGGGGCTCTATGGCTACACCTTC,CATAGPGLYGYTF
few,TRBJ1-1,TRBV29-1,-,TGCAGCGTTGAATTGTGGACTGAAGCTTTCTTT,CSVELWTEAFF
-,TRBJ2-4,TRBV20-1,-,TGCAGTGCTCGCCCCCCAGGGCAGACTGAAGCCAAAAACATTCAGTACTTC,CSARPPGQTEAKNIQYF
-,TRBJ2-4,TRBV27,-,TGTGCCAGCAGTGTATCAGGGAGACCCGACATTCAGTACTTC,CASSVSGRPDIQYF
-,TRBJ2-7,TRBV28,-,TGTGCCAGCAGTTTAGCAGGGACATACCTTACGTGGGAGCAGTACTTC,CASSLAGTYLTWEQYF
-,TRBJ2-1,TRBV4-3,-,TGCGCCAGCAGCCAAGATAGGCCGAACGGTGAGCAGTTCTTC,CASSQDRPNGEQFF
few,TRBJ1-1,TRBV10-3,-,TGTGCCACCCAAAATTACACTGAAGCTTTCTTT,CATQNYTEAFF
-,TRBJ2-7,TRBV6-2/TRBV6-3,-,TGTGCCAGCAGTTACGCCTTCCGAGGAGAGCAGTACTTC,CASSYAFRGEQYF
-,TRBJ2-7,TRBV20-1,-,TGCAGTGCTATGGAGGGGTTCGAGCAGTACTTC,CSAMEGFEQYF
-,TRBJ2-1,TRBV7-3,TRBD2,TGTGCCAGCAGCTCTAACCGACGAGCGGGAGAAAATGAGCAGTTCTTC,CASSSNRRAGENEQFF
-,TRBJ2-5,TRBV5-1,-,TGCGCCAGCAGTAGCCTCAGCCAAGAGACCCAGTACTTC,CASSSLSQETQYF
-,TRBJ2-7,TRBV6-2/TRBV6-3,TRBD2,TGTGCCAGCAGGGACCGCGGGACTAGCGAGAACTACGAGCAGTACTTC,CASRDRGTSENYEQYF
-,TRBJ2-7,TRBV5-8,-,TGTGCCAGCAGCGATCTTCGACTGTACGAGCAGTACTTC,CASSDLRLYEQYF
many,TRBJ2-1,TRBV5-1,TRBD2,TGCGCCAGCAGCTTTCGCGGGGGGGCTTTTTCCAATGAGCAGTTCTTC,CASSFRGGAFSNEQFF
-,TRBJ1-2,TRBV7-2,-,TGTGCCAGCAGCTTAGTATGGGCCGCAACGGATGGCTACACCTTC,CASSLVWAATDGYTF